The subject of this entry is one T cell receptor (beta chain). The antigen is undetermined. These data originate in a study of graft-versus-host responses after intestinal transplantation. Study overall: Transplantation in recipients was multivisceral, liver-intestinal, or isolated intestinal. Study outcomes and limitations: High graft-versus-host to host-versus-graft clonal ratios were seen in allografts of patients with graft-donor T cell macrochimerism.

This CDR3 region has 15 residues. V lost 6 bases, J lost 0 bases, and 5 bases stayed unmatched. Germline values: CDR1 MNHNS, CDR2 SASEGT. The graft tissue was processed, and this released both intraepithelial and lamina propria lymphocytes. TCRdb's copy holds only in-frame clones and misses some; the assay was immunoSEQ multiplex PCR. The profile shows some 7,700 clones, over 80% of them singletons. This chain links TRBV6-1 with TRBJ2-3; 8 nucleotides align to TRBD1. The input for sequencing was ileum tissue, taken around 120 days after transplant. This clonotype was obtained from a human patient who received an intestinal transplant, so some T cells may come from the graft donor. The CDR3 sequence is CASRTGEVSTDTQYF. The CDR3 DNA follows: TGTGCCAGCAGGACAGGGGAGGTGAGCACAGATACGCAGTATTTT.